This T cell receptor (beta chain) was retrieved from a study of Ad26.COV2.S vaccination and SARS-CoV-2 variants. In regard to this clone: Its antigen is not identified.

Sequencing was performed with immunoSEQ multiplex PCR; in TCRdb, only in-frame clones are kept and a portion is missing. In the table there are 320,000 or so clones, 75% to 90% of which are singletons. Treatment in this sample: about 20 received Ad26.COV2.S at low or high dose, single or two shots; 5 received placebo; per-sample allocation not given. Material that was analyzed had been drawn on day 63 after the first vaccine or placebo injection. Expressing Wuhan-strain SARS-CoV-2 spike, an Ad26 vector served as the vaccine. The CDR3 extends over 12 amino acids. With 5 bases removed from V and 4 bases from J, the gap between germline ends came to 9 bases. The germline CDR1 and CDR2 sequences are MNHEY and SVGEGT. Regarding the study as a whole: The TCR breadth and depth analyses may have understated or missed part of the total T cell responses.

Material: peripheral blood, obtained in a trial of Ad26.COV2.S vaccine versus placebo. The chain joins TRBV6-2 or TRBV6-3 to TRBJ2-7; D gene unclear. The receptor was derived from a person between 18 and 60 years old who received the Ad26.COV2.S COVID-19 vaccine or a placebo. CDR3 loop: CASSPSGYEQYF. CDR3 sequence (DNA): TGTGCCAGCAGTCCCTCAGGTTACGAGCAGTACTTC.